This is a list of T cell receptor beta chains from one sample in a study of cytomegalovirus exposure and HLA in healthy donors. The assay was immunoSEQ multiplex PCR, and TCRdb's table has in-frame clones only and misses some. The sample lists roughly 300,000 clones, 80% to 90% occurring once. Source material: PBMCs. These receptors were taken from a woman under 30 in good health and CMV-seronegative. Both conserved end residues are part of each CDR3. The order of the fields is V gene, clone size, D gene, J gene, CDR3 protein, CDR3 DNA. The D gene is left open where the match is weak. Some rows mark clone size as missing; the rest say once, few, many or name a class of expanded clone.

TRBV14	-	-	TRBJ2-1	CASSHLSSYNEQFF	TGTGCCAGCAGCCACCTCAGCTCCTACAATGAGCAGTTCTTC
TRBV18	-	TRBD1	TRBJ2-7	CASSPKRLLWDRVSYEQYF	TGTGCCAGCTCACCAAAACGTCTCTTGTGGGACAGGGTCTCCTACGAGCAGTACTTC
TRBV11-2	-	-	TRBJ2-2	CASSLAAGRELFF	TGTGCCAGCAGCTTAGCGGCAGGGCGGGAGCTGTTTTTT
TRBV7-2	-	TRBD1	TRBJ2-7	CASSLLGTGVYEQYF	TGTGCCAGCAGCTTACTAGGGACAGGGGTCTACGAGCAGTACTTC
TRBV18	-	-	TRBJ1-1	CASSPQGHDTEAFF	TGTGCCAGCTCACCCCAGGGGCACGACACTGAAGCTTTCTTT
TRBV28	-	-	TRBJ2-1	CASSLRGTYNEQFF	TGTGCCAGCAGTTTGAGGGGGACCTACAATGAGCAGTTCTTC
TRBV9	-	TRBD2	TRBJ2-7	CASSARLAGEQYF	TGTGCCAGCAGCGCGAGACTAGCGGGAGAGCAGTACTTC
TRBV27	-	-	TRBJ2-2	CASSFSIRGLAAGPGELFF	TGTGCCAGCAGTTTCTCAATCCGGGGGTTAGCAGCCGGCCCCGGGGAGCTGTTTTTT
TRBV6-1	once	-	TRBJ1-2	CASLLVGYTF	TGTGCCAGCCTCCTTGTTGGCTACACCTTC
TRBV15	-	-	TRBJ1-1	CATSPTPSGTEAFF	TGTGCCACCAGCCCGACCCCCTCGGGCACTGAAGCTTTCTTT
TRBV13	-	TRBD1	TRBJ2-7	CASSTRQGGNEQYF	TGTGCCAGCAGCACCAGACAGGGGGGGAACGAGCAGTACTTC
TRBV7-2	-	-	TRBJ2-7	CASSPSGSPYEQYF	TGTGCCAGCAGCCCCTCTGGGAGCCCCTACGAGCAGTACTTC
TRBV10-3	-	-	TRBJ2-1	CAISQTSSYNEQFF	TGTGCCATCAGCCAGACTAGCTCCTACAATGAGCAGTTCTTC
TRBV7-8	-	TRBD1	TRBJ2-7	CASSFDRDRAEQYF	TGTGCCAGCAGCTTCGACCGGGACAGGGCCGAGCAGTACTTC
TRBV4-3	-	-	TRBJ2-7	CASSQGYPTVGGYEQYF	TGCGCCAGCAGCCAAGGATATCCTACCGTCGGGGGCTACGAGCAGTACTTC
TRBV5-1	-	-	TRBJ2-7	CASSSGVAYEQYF	TGCGCCAGCAGCTCCGGGGTGGCCTACGAGCAGTACTTC
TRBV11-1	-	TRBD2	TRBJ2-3	CASSLGLGTDTQYF	TGTGCCAGCAGCTTGGGACTAGGCACAGATACGCAGTATTTT
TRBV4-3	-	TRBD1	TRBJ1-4	CASSEQGATNEKLFF	TGCGCCAGCAGCGAGCAGGGGGCGACTAATGAAAAACTGTTTTTT
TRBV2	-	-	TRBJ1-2	CASSEARGANYGYTF	TGTGCCAGCAGTGAAGCGCGGGGAGCTAACTATGGCTACACCTTC
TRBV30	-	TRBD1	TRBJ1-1	CAWSVGVIQQGRNFF	TGTGCCTGGAGTGTAGGTGTTATTCAACAGGGGAGGAATTTCTTT
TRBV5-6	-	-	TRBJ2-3	CASSSLTDTQYF	TGTGCCAGCAGCTCCCTAACAGATACGCAGTATTTT
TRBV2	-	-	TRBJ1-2	CASIWAEANYGYTF	TGTGCCAGCATCTGGGCCGAAGCTAACTATGGCTACACCTTC
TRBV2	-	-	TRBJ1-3	CAGQLTDGNTIYF	TGTGCCGGGCAATTGACGGATGGAAACACCATATATTTT
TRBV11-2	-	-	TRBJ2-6	CASSLMAAASSGANVLTF	TGTGCCAGCAGCTTAATGGCGGCAGCTAGCTCTGGGGCCAACGTCCTGACTTTC
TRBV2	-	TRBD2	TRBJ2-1	CASNRGSSYNEQFF	TGTGCCAGCAATCGCGGGAGCTCCTACAATGAGCAGTTCTTC
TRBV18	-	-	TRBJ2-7	CASSPRGVDYEQYF	TGTGCCAGCTCACCACGGGGGGTGGACTACGAGCAGTACTTC
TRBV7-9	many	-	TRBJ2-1	CASSVGDFEQFF	TGTGCCAGCAGCGTGGGGGACTTTGAGCAGTTCTTC
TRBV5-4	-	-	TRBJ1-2	CASSPAGQSLNYGYTF	TGTGCCAGCAGCCCAGCCGGACAGTCCCTCAACTATGGCTACACCTTC
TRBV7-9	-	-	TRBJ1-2	CASSPRGRVGGYTF	TGTGCCAGCAGCCCCAGGGGCCGGGTTGGTGGCTACACCTTC
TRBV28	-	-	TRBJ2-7	CAAGAGIYEQYF	TGTGCCGCTGGGGCAGGGATATACGAGCAGTACTTC
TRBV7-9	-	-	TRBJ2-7	CASSLASTVYEQYF	TGTGCCAGCAGCTTAGCGTCCACAGTCTACGAGCAGTACTTC
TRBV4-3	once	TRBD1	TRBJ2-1	CASSQDSGQGVGNEQFF	TGCGCCAGCAGCCAAGATTCAGGCCAGGGGGTCGGAAATGAGCAGTTCTTC
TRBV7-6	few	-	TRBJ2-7	CASSSGQPYEQYF	TGTGCCAGCAGTTCTGGACAGCCCTACGAGCAGTACTTC
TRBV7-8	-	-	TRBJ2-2	CASSLVTVGNTGELFF	TGTGCCAGCAGCTTAGTGACTGTAGGGAACACCGGGGAGCTGTTTTTT
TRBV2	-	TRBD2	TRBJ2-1	CASSEGLAINNNEQFF	TGTGCCAGCAGTGAAGGACTAGCGATAAACAACAATGAGCAGTTCTTC
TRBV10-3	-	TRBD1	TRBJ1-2	CANRQGAFSVGYTF	TGTGCCAACCGACAGGGGGCGTTTTCTGTTGGCTACACCTTC
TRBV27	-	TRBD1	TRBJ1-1	CASSFSRGTEAFF	TGTGCCAGCAGTTTCTCCAGGGGGACTGAAGCTTTCTTT
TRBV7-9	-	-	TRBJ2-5	CASSSDLGGTQYF	TGTGCCAGCAGCTCGGACCTAGGGGGTACCCAGTACTTC
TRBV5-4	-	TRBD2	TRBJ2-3	CASSSSAGGSTDTQYF	TGTGCCAGCAGCTCTTCGGCGGGAGGGTCCACAGATACGCAGTATTTT
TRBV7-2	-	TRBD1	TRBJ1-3	CASSYTGGAGNTIYF	TGTGCCAGCAGCTATACAGGGGGCGCTGGAAACACCATATATTTT
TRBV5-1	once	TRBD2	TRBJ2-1	CASSQTGLAGVNEQFF	TGCGCCAGCAGCCAAACGGGACTAGCGGGAGTCAATGAGCAGTTCTTC
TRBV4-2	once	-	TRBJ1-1	CASSSVMNTEAFF	TGTGCGAGCAGCTCGGTCATGAACACTGAAGCTTTCTTT
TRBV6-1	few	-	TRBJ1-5	CASLQGYSNQPQHF	TGTGCCAGCCTCCAGGGGTATAGCAATCAGCCCCAGCATTTT